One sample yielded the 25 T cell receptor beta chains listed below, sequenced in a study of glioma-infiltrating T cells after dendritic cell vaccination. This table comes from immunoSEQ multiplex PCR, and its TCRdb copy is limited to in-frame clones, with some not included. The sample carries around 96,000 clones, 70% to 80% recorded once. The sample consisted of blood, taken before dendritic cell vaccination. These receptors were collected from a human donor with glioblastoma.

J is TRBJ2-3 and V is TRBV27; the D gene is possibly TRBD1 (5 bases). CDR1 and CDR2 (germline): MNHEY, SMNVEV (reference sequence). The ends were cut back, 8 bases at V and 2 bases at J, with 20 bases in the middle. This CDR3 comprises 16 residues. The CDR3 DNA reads TGTGCCAGCGCAAAAATGGCAGGGAAAGACACAGATACGCAGTATTTT. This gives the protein CASAKMAGKDTDTQYF.

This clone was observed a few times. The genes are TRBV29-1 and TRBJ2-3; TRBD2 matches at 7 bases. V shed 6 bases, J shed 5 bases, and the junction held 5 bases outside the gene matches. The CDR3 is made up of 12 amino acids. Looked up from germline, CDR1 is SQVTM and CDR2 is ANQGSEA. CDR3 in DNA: TGCAGCGTCGGCACTAGCGTAGATACGCAGTATTTT. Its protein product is CSVGTSVDTQYF.

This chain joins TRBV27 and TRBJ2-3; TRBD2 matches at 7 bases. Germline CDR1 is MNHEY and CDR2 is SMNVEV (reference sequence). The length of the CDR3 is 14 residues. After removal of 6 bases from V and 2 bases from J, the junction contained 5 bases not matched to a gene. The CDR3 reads CASRRAGTTDTQYF. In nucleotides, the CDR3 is TGTGCCAGCAGAAGAGCGGGGACCACAGATACGCAGTATTTT.

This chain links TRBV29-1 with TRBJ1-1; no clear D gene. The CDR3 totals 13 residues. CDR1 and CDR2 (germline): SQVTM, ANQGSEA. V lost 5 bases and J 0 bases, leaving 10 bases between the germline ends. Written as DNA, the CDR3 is TGCAGCGTTAAGAGGGTCATGAACACTGAAGCTTTCTTT. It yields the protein CSVKRVMNTEAFF. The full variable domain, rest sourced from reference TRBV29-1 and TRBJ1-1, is SAVISQKPSRDICQRGTSLTIQCQVDSQVTMMFWYRQQPGQSLTLIATANQGSEATYESGFVIDKFPISRPNLTFSTLTVSNMSPEDSSIYLCSVKRVMNTEAFFGQGTRLTVV.

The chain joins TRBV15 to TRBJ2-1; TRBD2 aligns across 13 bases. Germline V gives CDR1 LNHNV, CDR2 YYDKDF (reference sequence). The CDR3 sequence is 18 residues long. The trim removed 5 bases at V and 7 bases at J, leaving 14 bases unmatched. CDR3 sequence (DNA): TGTGCCACCAGCTTACTGCCGACTAGCGGGAGGTTTAGGAATGAGCAGTTCTTC. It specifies CATSLLPTSGRFRNEQFF.

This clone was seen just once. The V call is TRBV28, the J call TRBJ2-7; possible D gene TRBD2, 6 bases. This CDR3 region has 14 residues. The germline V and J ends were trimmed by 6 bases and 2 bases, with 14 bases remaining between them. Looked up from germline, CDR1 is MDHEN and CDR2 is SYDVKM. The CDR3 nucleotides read TGTGCCAGCAGCTTAGATGGACTAACCTACGAGCAGTACTTC. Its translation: CASSLDGLTYEQYF.

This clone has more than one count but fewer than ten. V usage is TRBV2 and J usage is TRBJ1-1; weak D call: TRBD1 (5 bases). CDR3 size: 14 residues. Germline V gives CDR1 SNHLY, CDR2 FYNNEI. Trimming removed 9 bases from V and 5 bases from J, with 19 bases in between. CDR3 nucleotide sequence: TGTGCCAGAACCGCAGGGATAGTGAGTACTGAAGCTTTCTTT. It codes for CARTAGIVSTEAFF. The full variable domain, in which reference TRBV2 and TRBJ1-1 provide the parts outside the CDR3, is EPEVTQTPSHQVTQMGQEVILRCVPISNHLYFYWYRQILGQKVEFLVSFYNNEISEKSEIFDDQFSVERPDGSNFTLKIRSTKLEDSAMYFCARTAGIVSTEAFFGQGTRLTVV.

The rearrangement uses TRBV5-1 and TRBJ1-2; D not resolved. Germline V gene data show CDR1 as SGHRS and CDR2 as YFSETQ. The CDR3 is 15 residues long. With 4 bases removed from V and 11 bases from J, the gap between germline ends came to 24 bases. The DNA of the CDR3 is TGCGCCAGCAGCAGGGAGGGAGGTGGAGGGCGAACGTACACCTTC. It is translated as CASSREGGGGRTYTF.

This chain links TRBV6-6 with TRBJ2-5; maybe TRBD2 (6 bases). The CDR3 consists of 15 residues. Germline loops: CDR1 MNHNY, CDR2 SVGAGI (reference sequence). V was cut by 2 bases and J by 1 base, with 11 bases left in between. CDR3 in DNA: TGTGCCAGCAGTTACGGACTAATCCTCCAAGAGACCCAGTACTTC. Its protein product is CASSYGLILQETQYF.

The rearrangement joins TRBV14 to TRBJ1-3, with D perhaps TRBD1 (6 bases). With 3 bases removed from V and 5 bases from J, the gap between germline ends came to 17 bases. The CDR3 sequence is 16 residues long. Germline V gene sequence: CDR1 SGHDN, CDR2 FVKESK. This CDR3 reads CASSHTIQGNRNTIYF. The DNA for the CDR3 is TGTGCCAGCAGCCATACGATCCAGGGGAATCGAAACACCATATATTTT.

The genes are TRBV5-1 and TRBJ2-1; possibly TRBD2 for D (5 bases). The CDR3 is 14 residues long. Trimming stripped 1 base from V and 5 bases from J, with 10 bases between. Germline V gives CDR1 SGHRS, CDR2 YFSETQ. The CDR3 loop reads CASSLLGLDNEQFF. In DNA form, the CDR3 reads TGCGCCAGCAGCTTGCTAGGACTGGACAATGAGCAGTTCTTC.

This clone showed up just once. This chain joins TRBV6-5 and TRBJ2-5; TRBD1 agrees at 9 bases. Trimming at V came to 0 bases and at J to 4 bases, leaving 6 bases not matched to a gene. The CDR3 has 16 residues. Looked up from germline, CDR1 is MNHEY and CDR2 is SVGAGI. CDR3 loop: CASSYSSRQGGETQYF. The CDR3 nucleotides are TGTGCCAGCAGTTACTCGAGTAGACAGGGGGGAGAGACCCAGTACTTC.

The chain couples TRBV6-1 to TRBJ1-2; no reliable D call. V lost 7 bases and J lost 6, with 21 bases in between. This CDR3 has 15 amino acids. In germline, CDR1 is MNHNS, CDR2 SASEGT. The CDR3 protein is CASTGVWGGNDGYTF. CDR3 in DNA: TGTGCCAGCACCGGAGTGTGGGGAGGGAATGATGGCTACACCTTC.

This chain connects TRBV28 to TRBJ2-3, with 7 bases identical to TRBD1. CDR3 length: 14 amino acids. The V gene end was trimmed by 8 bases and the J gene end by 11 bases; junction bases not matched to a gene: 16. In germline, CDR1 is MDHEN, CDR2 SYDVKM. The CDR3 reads CASSRTGAFNRQYF. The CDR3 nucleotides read TGTGCCAGCTCTAGGACAGGTGCCTTTAATAGGCAGTATTTT.

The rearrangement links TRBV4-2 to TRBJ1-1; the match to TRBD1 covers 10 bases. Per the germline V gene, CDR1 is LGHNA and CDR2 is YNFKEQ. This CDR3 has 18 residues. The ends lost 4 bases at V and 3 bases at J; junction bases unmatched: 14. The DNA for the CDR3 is TGTGCCAGCAGCCTCCGGGACAGGGGAGTCGGTGCGGACACTGAAGCTTTCTTT. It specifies CASSLRDRGVGADTEAFF.

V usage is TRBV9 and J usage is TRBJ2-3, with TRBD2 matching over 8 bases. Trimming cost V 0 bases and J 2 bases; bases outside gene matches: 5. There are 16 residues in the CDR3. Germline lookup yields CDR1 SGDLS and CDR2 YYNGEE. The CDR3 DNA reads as TGTGCCAGCAGCGTAGTAGGAGCGGGGGTCACAGATACGCAGTATTTT. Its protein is CASSVVGAGVTDTQYF.

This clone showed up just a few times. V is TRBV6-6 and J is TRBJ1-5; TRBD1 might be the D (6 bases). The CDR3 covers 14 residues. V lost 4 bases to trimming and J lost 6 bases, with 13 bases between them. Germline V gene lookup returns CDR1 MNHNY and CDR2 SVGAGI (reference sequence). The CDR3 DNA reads TGTGCCAGCAGTTCCCTCGAAGGGGGTCAGCCCCAGCATTTT. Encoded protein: CASSSLEGGQPQHF.

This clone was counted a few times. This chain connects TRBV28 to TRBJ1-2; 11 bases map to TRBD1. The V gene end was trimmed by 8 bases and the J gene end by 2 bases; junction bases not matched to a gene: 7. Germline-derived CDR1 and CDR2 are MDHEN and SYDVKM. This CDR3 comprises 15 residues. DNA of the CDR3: TGTGCCAGCCGCACCGGGACAGGGGGAAACTATGGCTACACCTTC. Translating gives CASRTGTGGNYGYTF.

The CDR3: CASSPCTGGACGYTF. CDR3 bases: TGTGCCAGCAGCCCTTGCACAGGGGGCGCCTGTGGCTACACCTTC. The chain has TRBV5-6 and TRBJ1-2, with 9 bases matching TRBD1. Germline lookup yields CDR1 SGHDT and CDR2 YYEEEE. The junction had 11 bases not matched to a gene; V was cut back by 4 bases and J by 7 bases. The CDR3 contains 15 residues.

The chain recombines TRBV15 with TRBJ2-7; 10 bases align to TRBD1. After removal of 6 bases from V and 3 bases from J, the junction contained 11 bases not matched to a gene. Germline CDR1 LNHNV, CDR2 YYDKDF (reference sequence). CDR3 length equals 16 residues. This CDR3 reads CATRARGQGMVYEQYF. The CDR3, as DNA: TGTGCCACCAGGGCCCGGGGACAGGGGATGGTCTACGAGCAGTACTTC.

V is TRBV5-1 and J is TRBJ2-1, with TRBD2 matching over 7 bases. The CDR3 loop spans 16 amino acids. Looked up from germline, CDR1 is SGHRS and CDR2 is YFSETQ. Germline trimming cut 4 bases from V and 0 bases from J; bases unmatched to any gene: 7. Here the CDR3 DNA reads TGCGCCAGCAGCCTGATAGCGGGTAGCTCCTACAATGAGCAGTTCTTC. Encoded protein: CASSLIAGSSYNEQFF.

CDR3 region: CASSLLGGSSSNEQFF. CDR3 DNA sequence: TGTGCCAGCAGTTTATTGGGCGGGAGCAGTAGTAATGAGCAGTTCTTC. The rearrangement uses TRBV27 and TRBJ2-1, with 7 bases identical to TRBD2. Germline CDR1 reads MNHEY; CDR2 reads SMNVEV (reference sequence). CDR3 length: 16 amino acids. After removal of 1 base from V and 7 bases from J, the junction contained 10 bases not matched to a gene.

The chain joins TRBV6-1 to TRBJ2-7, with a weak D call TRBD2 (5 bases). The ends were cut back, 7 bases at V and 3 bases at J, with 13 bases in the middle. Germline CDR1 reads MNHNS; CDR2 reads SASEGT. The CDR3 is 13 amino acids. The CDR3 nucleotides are TGTGCCAGCATCCCCCCCGGACTCTACGAGCAGTACTTC. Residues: CASIPPGLYEQYF.

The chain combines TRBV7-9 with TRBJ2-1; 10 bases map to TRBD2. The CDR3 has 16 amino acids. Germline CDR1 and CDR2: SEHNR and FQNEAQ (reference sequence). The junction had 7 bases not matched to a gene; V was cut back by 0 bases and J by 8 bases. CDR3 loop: CASSLAGGLASHEQFF. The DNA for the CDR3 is TGTGCCAGCAGCTTAGCGGGGGGACTAGCGTCGCATGAGCAGTTCTTC.

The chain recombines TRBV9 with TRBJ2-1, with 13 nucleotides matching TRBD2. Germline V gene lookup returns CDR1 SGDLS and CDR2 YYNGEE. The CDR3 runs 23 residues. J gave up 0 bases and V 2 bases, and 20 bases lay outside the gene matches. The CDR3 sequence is CASSVGAKRTSGSSIISYNEQFF. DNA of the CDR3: TGTGCCAGCAGCGTCGGCGCGAAAAGGACTAGCGGGAGTAGTATAATCTCCTACAATGAGCAGTTCTTC. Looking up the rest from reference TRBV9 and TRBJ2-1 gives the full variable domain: DSGVTQTPKHLITATGQRVTLRCSPRSGDLSVYWYQQSLDQGLQFLIQYYNGEERAKGNILERFSAQQFPDLHSELNLSSLELGDSALYFCASSVGAKRTSGSSIISYNEQFFGPGTRLTVL.